This T cell receptor (beta chain) was identified during a study of shared clonotypes between healthy human individuals. The study's findings and limits: The study found lower generation probabilities in non-shared clonotypes than in those shared by all four donors.

Donors had no recently reported acute infections or vaccinations and were HIV-negative. Adults of Caucasian background living in Nashville, Tennessee made up all donors. The germline V gene encodes CDR1 SGHRS and CDR2 YFSETQ. The CDR3 extends over 15 amino acids. The V end lost 5 bases, the J end lost 0 bases, and 12 bases lay between the germline ends. As regards this clone: Its specificity is not known. This CDR3 is also generated by other DNA sequences in the sample.

Sequencing was performed with immunoSEQ multiplex PCR; in TCRdb, only in-frame clones are kept and a portion is missing. The sample lists 600,000 to 750,000 clones, about three quarters seen once, with about 1.8% in the top ten. This receptor was taken from a woman in her thirties in good health. The J gene is TRBJ2-1, the V gene TRBV5-1; D possibly corresponds to TRBD2 (5 bases). The sample taken for sequencing was memory CD4+ T cells sorted from blood. The subset was: CD45RA-negative fraction. In DNA form, the CDR3 reads TGCGCCAGCAGTTCGGACTCGAACTCCTACAATGAGCAGTTCTTC. Its protein is CASSSDSNSYNEQFF.